This TCR beta chain stems from a study of identical twins. Overall study findings and caveats: Memory repertoires showed no such pattern, whereas abundant cord blood beta clonotypes carried fewer insertions.

In its sample, this clonotype was seen many times. Its target is not known. One entry per CDR3 protein, called by TCRdb with MiXCR from the 5' RACE reads. Of 1.5 million to 2 million distinct CDR3 sequences in the sample, less than 40% were seen once. The sequencing input was cord blood. This clonotype originated in a newborn girl in good health.

CDR3 nucleotide sequence: TGCGCCAGCAGCTTGGGGCCTCCGTACAGTCTCGAGCAGTACTTC. This encodes CASSLGPPYSLEQYF. J is TRBJ2-7 and V is TRBV5-1; D is ambiguous. This CDR3 has 15 amino acids. CDR1 is SGHRS and CDR2 is YFSETQ in the germline V gene. V was clipped by 0 bases and J by 6 bases, with 16 bases between them.